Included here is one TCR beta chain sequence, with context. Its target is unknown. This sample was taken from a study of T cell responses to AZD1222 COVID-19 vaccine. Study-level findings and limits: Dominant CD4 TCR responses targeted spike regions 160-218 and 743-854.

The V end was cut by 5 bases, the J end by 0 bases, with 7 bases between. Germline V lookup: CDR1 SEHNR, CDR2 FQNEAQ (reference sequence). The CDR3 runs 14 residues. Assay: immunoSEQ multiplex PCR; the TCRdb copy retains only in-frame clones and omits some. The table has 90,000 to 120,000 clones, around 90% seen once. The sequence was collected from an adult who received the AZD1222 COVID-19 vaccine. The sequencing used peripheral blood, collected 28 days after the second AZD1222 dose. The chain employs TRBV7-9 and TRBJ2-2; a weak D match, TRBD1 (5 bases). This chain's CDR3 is CASSATANTGELFF. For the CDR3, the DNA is TGTGCCAGCAGCGCGACAGCGAACACCGGGGAGCTGTTTTTT.